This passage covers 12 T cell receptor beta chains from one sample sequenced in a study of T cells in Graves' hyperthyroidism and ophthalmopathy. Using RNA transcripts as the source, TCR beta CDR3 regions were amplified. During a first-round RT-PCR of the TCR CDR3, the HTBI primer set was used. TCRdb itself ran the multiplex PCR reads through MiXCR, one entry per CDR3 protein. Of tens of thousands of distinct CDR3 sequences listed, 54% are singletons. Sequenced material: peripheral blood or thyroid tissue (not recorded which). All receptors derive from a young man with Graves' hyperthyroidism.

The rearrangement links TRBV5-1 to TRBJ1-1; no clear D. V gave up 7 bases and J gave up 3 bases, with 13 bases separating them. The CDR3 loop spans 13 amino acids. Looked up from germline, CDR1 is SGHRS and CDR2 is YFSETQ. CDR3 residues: CASGLSWDTEAFF. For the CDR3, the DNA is TGCGCCAGCGGCCTCTCCTGGGACACTGAAGCTTTCTTT. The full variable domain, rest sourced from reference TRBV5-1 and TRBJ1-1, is KAGVTQTPRYLIKTRGQQVTLSCSPISGHRSVSWYQQTPGQGLQFLFEYFSETQRNKGNFPGRFSGRQFSNSRSEMNVSTLELGDSALYLCASGLSWDTEAFFGQGTRLTVV.

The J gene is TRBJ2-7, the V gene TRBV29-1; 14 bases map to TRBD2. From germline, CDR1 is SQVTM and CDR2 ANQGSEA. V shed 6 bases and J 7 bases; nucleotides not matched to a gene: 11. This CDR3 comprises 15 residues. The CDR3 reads CSVETGTSGSSEQYF. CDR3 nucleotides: TGCAGCGTCGAAACCGGGACTAGCGGGAGTAGTGAGCAGTACTTC.

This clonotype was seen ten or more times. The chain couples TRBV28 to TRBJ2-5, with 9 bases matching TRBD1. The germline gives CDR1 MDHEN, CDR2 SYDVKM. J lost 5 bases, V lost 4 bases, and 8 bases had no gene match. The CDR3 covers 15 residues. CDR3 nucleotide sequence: TGTGCCAGCAGTTGTCCGGACAGGGGAGACGAGACCCAGTACTTC. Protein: CASSCPDRGDETQYF.

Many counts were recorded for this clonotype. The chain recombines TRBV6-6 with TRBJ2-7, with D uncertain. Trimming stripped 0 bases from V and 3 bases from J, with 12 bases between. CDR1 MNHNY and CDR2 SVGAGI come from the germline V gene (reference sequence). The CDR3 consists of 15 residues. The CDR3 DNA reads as TGTGCCAGCAGTTACTCGGATCTTGGGGTCTACGAGCAGTACTTC. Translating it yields CASSYSDLGVYEQYF.

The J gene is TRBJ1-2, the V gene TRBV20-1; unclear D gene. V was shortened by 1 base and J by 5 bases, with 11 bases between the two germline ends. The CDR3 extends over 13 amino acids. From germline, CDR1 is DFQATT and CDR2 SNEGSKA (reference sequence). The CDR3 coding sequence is TGCAGTGCTAGAGGTCGGTCACCTTATGGCTACACCTTC. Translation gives CSARGRSPYGYTF.

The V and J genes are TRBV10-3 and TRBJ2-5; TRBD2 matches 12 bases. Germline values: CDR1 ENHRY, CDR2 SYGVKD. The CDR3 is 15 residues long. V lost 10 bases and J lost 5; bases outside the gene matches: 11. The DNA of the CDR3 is TGTGCCAGCACTGGGGCGGGACTAGCGGGCGAGACCCAGTACTTC. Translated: CASTGAGLAGETQYF.

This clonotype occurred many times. CDR3 loop: CSALDGRITGELFF. The DNA for the CDR3 is TGCAGCGCATTGGACGGCCGGATAACCGGGGAGCTGTTTTTT. The chain recombines TRBV29-1 with TRBJ2-2, with D unresolved. The V gene's germline CDR1 is SQVTM and CDR2 ANQGSEA. The V and J ends lost 7 bases and 5 bases respectively, with 17 bases between them. The CDR3 is 14 residues long.

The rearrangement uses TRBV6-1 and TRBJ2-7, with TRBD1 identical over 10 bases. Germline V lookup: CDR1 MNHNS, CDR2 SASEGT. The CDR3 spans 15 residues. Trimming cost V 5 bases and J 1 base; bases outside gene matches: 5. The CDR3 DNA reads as TGTGCCAGCAGTTACCAGGGACAGGGGTCCTACGAGCAGTACTTC. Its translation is CASSYQGQGSYEQYF.

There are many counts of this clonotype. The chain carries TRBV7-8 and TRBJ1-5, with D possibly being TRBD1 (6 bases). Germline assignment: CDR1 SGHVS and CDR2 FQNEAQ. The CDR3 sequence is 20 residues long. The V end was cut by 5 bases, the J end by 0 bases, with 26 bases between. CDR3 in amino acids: CASSPRGTPFTYYSNQPQHF. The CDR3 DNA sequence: TGTGCCAGCAGCCCCAGAGGGACACCCTTCACTTATTATAGCAATCAGCCCCAGCATTTT.

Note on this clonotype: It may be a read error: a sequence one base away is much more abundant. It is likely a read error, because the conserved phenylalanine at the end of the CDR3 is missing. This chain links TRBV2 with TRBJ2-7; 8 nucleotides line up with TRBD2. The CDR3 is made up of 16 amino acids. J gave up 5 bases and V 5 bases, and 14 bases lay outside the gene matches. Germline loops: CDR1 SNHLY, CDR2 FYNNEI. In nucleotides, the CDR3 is TGTGCCAGCAGTCCATCATTGGCAGCGGGAGTAAACGAGCAGTACTCC. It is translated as CASSPSLAAGVNEQYS.

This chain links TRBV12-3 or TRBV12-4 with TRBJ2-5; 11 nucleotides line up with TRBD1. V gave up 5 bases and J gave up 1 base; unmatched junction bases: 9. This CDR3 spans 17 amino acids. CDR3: CASSPIAGTGGQETQYF. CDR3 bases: TGTGCCAGCAGTCCAATCGCCGGGACAGGGGGCCAAGAGACCCAGTACTTC.

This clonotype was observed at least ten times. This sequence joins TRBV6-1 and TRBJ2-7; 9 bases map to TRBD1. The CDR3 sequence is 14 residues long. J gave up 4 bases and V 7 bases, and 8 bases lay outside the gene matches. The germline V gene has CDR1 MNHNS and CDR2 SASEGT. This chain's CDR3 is CASIRDRDFYEQYF. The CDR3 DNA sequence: TGTGCCAGCATCCGGGACAGGGATTTTTACGAGCAGTACTTC.